The source of this TCR beta chain is a study of blood T cells in healthy people across ages. Primed by a sample-barcoded 5' primer and a J-beta primer mix, a second PCR proceeded for 7 to 11 cycles. Each CDR3 protein gets one entry after TCRdb re-called the 5' RACE reads with MiXCR. The sample lists around 1,000,000 distinct CDR3 sequences, about 25% seen once, with approximately 0.79% in the top ten. V lost 8 bases and J 4 bases, leaving 12 bases between the germline ends. Germline assignment: CDR1 SNHLY and CDR2 FYNNEI. This CDR3 is built from 12 residues. Researchers isolated at least 7 million PBMCs per sample. Another study also made use of these data, one on T cells of mothers and their children. As that report states: The authors detected no persistent microchimeric T cell clones.

The receptor was isolated from a girl between 2 and 10 years old in good health. This chain joins TRBV2 and TRBJ2-7; D not resolved. The specimen sequenced was blood. The CDR3 DNA sequence: TGTGCCAGCGCCACGAAGACGTACGAGCAGTACTTC. Translated: CASATKTYEQYF.